This T cell receptor beta chain was retrieved from a study of blood T cells in healthy people across ages. CDR1 and CDR2 from the germline V gene are DFQATT and SNEGSKA (reference sequence). The CDR3 has 14 residues. Trimming pared 5 bases from V and 13 bases from J, leaving 26 bases between. Regarding the study as a whole: There were more naive CD4+ cells and higher diversity in long-lived donors than in aged donors. Donor CMV status was unknown, possibly confounding expanded clonotype changes.

Worth noting for this clonotype: The antigen remains unidentified.

PCR was performed a second time for about 6 to 11 cycles using a sample-barcoded 5' primer and a J-beta primer mix. One entry per CDR3 protein, called by TCRdb with MiXCR from the 5' RACE reads. The sample has around 1,000,000 distinct CDR3 sequences, roughly 24% seen once; the top ten hold less than 0.85%. These records were also assigned to another study, of T cells of mothers and their children. Turning to that study: Relative to unrelated pairs, biologically related mother-child dyads exhibited marginally greater, non-significant overlap.

What was sequenced was blood. This TCR came from a girl aged 2-10 years in good health. This rearrangement joins TRBV20-1 to TRBJ2-5; D might be TRBD1 or TRBD2, each matching 6 bases. CDR3 DNA sequence: TGCAGTGCTCAAGACCCCACGGGGGCCTACGAGCGGTACTTC. Its translation: CSAQDPTGAYERYF.